Shown below are 11 T cell receptor beta chains from a single sample sequenced in a study of identical twins' blood T cells. TCRdb ran MiXCR on the 5' RACE reads and lists one entry per CDR3 protein. The table lists hundreds of thousands of distinct CDR3 sequences, 25% to 35% of them singletons. The source material was PBMCs. The receptor set was obtained from a woman between 18 and 50 years old in good health.

The CDR3 protein is CASSQDVGSYNSPLHF. DNA of the CDR3: TGTGCCAGCAGCCAAGATGTTGGCAGCTATAATTCACCCCTCCACTTT. The genes are TRBV14 and TRBJ1-6; D unresolved. Germline loops: CDR1 SGHDN, CDR2 FVKESK. Trimming removed 0 bases from V and 3 bases from J, with 9 bases in between. The CDR3 has 16 amino acids.

The chain uses TRBV3-1 and TRBJ2-2, with 7 bases identical to TRBD2. Trimming at V came to 1 base and at J to 6 bases, leaving 2 bases not matched to a gene. Germline V gene sequence: CDR1 LGHDT, CDR2 YNNKEL (reference sequence). The CDR3 runs 14 residues. DNA of the CDR3: TGTGCCAGCAGCCAAGCGGGGGGTCCCGGGGAGCTGTTTTTT. This translates into CASSQAGGPGELFF.

On this clonotype: One end of the junction varies from germline; a read error may be responsible. The J gene is TRBJ2-7, the V gene TRBV6-6, with 10 bases aligning to TRBD1. CDR3 length: 14 residues. The germline V gene encodes CDR1 MNHNY and CDR2 SVGAGI (reference sequence). The chain's CDR3 is CTSILDRGPYEQYF. DNA of the CDR3: TGTACCAGCATTCTCGACAGGGGGCCGTACGAGCAGTACTTC.

This clonotype was counted only a few times. The genes are TRBV20-1 and TRBJ2-1, with D hard to call. Germline CDR1 DFQATT, CDR2 SNEGSKA (reference sequence). The V end lost 3 bases, the J end lost 3 bases, and 6 bases lay between the germline ends. The length of the CDR3 is 12 residues. In nucleotides, the CDR3 is TGCAGTGCTAGGGAACTCTACAATGAGCAGTTCTTC. It translates to CSARELYNEQFF.

Ten or more counts support this clonotype. J is TRBJ1-5 and V is TRBV11-2; no firm D call. Trimming stripped 2 bases from V and 0 bases from J, with 8 bases between. This CDR3 has 15 residues. Germline V gene lookup returns CDR1 SGHAT and CDR2 FQNNGV. The CDR3 coding sequence is TGTGCCAGCAGCTTATACGCAGATAGCAATCAGCCCCAGCATTTT. It specifies CASSLYADSNQPQHF.

This clonotype was observed a handful of times. V and J are TRBV4-3 and TRBJ2-1; D might be TRBD1 (5 bases). With 0 bases removed from V and 9 bases from J, the gap between germline ends came to 9 bases. Germline V lookup: CDR1 LGHNA, CDR2 YSLEER. The CDR3 totals 13 residues. As DNA, the CDR3 is TGCGCCAGCAGCCAAGATGGGGCCGGTGAGCAGTTCTTC. Translating it yields CASSQDGAGEQFF.

There are a few counts of this clonotype. The rearrangement uses TRBV19 and TRBJ1-2, with a possible D match to TRBD1 (5 bases). V was trimmed by 7 bases and J by 2 bases, leaving 17 bases between them. Germline CDR1 reads LNHDA; CDR2 reads SQIVND (reference sequence). This CDR3 has 15 amino acids. DNA for the CDR3: TGTGCCAGTACTTTAACCAGGGACCGCAACTATGGCTACACCTTC. Its protein product is CASTLTRDRNYGYTF.

This clonotype turned up a few times. The chain links TRBV20-1 to TRBJ1-3, with TRBD1 identical over 9 bases. Germline lookup yields CDR1 DFQATT and CDR2 SNEGSKA (reference sequence). The CDR3 runs 13 residues. The trim removed 5 bases at V and 2 bases at J, leaving 1 base unmatched. CDR3 amino acids: CSAGDRAGNTIYF. CDR3 DNA: TGCAGTGCTGGGGACAGGGCTGGAAACACCATATATTTT.

This clonotype occurred a few times. The CDR3 region has the DNA TGCAGTGCTAGAGTAGCGGGGGGTTGGTATGAGCAGTTCTTC. Amino acids: CSARVAGGWYEQFF. J is TRBJ2-1 and V is TRBV20-1; 10 bases fit TRBD2. Per the germline V gene, CDR1 is DFQATT and CDR2 is SNEGSKA (reference sequence). With V trimmed by 1 base and J by 8 bases, 5 bases remained unmatched. The CDR3 spans 14 residues.

This chain joins TRBV2 and TRBJ1-5; 7 bases agree with TRBD1. CDR3 length: 15 residues. CDR1 and CDR2 (germline): SNHLY, FYNNEI. V lost 5 bases and J lost 4; bases outside the gene matches: 8. In nucleotides, the CDR3 is TGTGCCAGCAGTACCCCCGGGACAGAGAATCAGCCCCAGCATTTT. This sequence encodes CASSTPGTENQPQHF.

V and J are TRBV20-1 and TRBJ2-7; either TRBD1 or TRBD2 may fit D (6 bases each). The germline V gene has CDR1 DFQATT and CDR2 SNEGSKA (reference sequence). The V end was cut by 4 bases, the J end by 3 bases, with 19 bases between. This CDR3 region has 15 residues. For the CDR3, the DNA is TGCAGTGCTAACGCGGGACACGATTTAAGCTACGAGCAGTACTTC. Protein product: CSANAGHDLSYEQYF.